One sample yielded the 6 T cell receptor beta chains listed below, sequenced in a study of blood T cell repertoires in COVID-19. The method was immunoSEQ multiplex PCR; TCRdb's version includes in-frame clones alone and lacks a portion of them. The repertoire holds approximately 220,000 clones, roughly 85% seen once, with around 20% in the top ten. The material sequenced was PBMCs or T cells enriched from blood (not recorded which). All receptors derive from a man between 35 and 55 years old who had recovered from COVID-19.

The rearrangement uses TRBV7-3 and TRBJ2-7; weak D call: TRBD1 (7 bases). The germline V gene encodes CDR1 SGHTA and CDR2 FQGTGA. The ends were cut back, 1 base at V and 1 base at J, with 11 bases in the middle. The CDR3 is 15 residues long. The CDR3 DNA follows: TGTGCCAGCAGCTTAATGGCAGGGGGGTCCTACGAGCAGTACTTC. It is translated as CASSLMAGGSYEQYF.

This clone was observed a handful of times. Here the CDR3 reads CASSDFDRSNTGELFF. The CDR3 DNA reads as TGTGCCAGCAGCGACTTTGACAGGAGTAACACCGGGGAGCTGTTTTTT. This chain connects TRBV7-9 to TRBJ2-2, with D maybe TRBD1 (6 bases). Looked up from germline, CDR1 is SEHNR and CDR2 is FQNEAQ (reference sequence). There are 16 residues in the CDR3. V was clipped by 5 bases and J by 2 bases, with 15 bases between them. Full variable domain (outside the CDR3, taken from reference TRBV7-9 and TRBJ2-2): DTGVSQNPRHKITKRGQNVTFRCDPISEHNRLYWYRQTLGQGPEFLTYFQNEAQLEKSRLLSDRFSAERPKGSFSTLEIQRTEQGDSAMYLCASSDFDRSNTGELFFGEGSRLTVL.

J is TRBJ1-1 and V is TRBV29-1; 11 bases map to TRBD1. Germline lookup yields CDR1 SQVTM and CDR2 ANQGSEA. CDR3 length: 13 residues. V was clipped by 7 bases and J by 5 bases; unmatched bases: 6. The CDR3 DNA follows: TGCAGCGGAGGCGGACAGGGGGCAACTGAAGCTTTCTTT. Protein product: CSGGGQGATEAFF.

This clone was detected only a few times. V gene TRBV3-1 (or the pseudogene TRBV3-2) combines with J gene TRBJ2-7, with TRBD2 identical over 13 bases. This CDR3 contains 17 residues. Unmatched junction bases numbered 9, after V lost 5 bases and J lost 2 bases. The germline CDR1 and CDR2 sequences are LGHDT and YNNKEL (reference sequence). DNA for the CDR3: TGTGCCAGCAGCAAACTGGGGACTAGCGGGAACCCCTACGAGCAGTACTTC. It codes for CASSKLGTSGNPYEQYF.

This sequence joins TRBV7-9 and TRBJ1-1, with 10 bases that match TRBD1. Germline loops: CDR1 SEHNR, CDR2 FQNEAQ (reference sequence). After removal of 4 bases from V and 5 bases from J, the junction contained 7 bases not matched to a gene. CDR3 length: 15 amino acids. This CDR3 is CASSSGQGIRTEAFF. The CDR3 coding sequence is TGTGCCAGCAGCTCGGGACAGGGGATTAGGACTGAAGCTTTCTTT.

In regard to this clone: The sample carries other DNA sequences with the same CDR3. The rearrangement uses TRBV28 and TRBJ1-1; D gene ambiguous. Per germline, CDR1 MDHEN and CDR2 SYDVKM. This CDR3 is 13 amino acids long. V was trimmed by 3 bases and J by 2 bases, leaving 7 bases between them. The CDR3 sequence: CASSFPGNTEAFF. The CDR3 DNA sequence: TGTGCCAGCAGTTTTCCGGGAAACACTGAAGCTTTCTTT.